This TCR beta chain stems from a study of blood T cell repertoires in COVID-19 (dated by TCRdb to the early 2020s). General notes on the study: Collaborator samples came from the United States, Italy and Spain and covered acute and convalescent phases of COVID-19. The repertoires were released in a freely available public database intended as a resource for research on the immune response to SARS-CoV-2. HLA class I and class II types, where available, came from metadata supplied by the sample provider rather than from assay-based typing. Deeply sampled blood TCRbeta repertoires from subjects exposed to, actively infected with, or recovered from COVID-19 were included in the dataset. Samples were obtained from the ongoing ImmuneRACE study (first 160 participants) and from over 1,000 subjects provided by 6 global collaborators. The prospective study material was composed of cDNA or gDNA derived from T cells, B-cell-depleted T cells, or PBMCs. Nearly every sample came with metadata listing a de-identified subject ID, COVID-19 status, age in years and sex.

TCRbeta CDR3 regions were amplified from genomic DNA by means of the immunoSEQ Assay, a bias-controlled multiplex PCR. As for the authors' bioinformatics: Nucleated cell counts per sample were estimated from amplification of reference gene primers within the assay. To quantify the absolute abundance of each unique TCRbeta CDR3 rearrangement, sequence reads were collapsed and filtered. For each sample, productive Simpson clonality was calculated by taking the square root of Simpson's diversity index across productive rearrangements. TCRdb mirrors the immuneACCESS table, restricted to in-frame sequences. Some clones are absent from its copies; in checked studies, under half trace to an unresolved V gene, and the reason for the others is unknown. The D gene and trimming were derived from the DNA, and the V and J assignments and clone size from that table. The sample table holds 100,000 or so clones, of which roughly 80% were seen once. Of the sample, 15% to 20% falls within the top ten clones.

Comment on this clone: What antigen it recognizes has not been identified. No quality values exist for individual bases; no much larger clone is one base distant.

Beyond this particular receptor, the publication reports: The quantity of clinical and demographic metadata differed by source and by participant and was supplied without curation.

The collaborating institutions used their own protocols to collect whole blood in K2EDTA tubes. For TCRbeta analysis, collaborators shipped samples as frozen whole blood, isolated PBMCs, or DNA extracted from either of those sample types. Spanning cysteine to phenylalanine, the CDR3 consists of 13 amino acids. The kept DNA is CDR3 alone, 39 bases in frame from the first base. CDR1 and CDR2 (LGHDT, YNNKEL) derive from the germline V gene (reference sequence). At the junction V is shortened by 6 bases and J by 2 bases, with 11 bases in between. Source material: peripheral blood. The chain couples TRBV3-1 (or the pseudogene TRBV3-2) to TRBJ2-7, with no confidently assigned D gene. This receptor was identified in a woman in her sixties or seventies with acute or convalescent COVID-19. The sequence in DNA is TGTGCCAGCAGTCGACTCCCTCCCTACGAGCAGTACTTC. Protein translation: CASSRLPPYEQYF.